Below are 26 T cell receptor beta chains sequenced from a single sample in a study of spatial heterogeneity in lung cancer (dated 2019 in TCRdb). Overall results and qualifications from the work: The tumor nonsynonymous mutation count correlated with the number of expanded intratumoral alpha and beta TCRs.

No antigen is known for these receptors. Interpreted using the paper, the time point label stands for: sample taken at primary tumor resection. Preparation of the library involved 5' RACE. Sequencing relied on a NextSeq 500. TCRdb trimmed public reads at Q25 via fastp, called clones via MiXCR and kept in-frame beta chains. One record per CDR3 amino acid sequence lists the most common genes and DNA. Within this sample are about 18,000 distinct CDR3 sequences, with more than 9% of them counted one time only. The top ten hold about 20% of the sample. The sequenced sample was lung tumor tissue, obtained at surgery. These receptors came from a female donor with early-stage non-small cell lung cancer.

This clonotype was seen more than once but under ten times. This beta chain is an unintended read in a library built for alpha chains; its size means little. V gene TRBV2 combines with J gene TRBJ2-1; TRBD1 agrees at 7 bases. This CDR3 is 15 amino acids long. The trim removed 4 bases at V and 8 bases at J, leaving 11 bases unmatched. From germline, CDR1 is SNHLY and CDR2 FYNNEI. CDR3 loop: CASSATAGGGDEQFF. The DNA for the CDR3 is TGTGCCAGCAGTGCGACGGCAGGGGGTGGGGATGAGCAGTTCTTC.

This clonotype was seen many times. This beta chain slipped into a library made for alpha chains as a stray read, so its size is not meaningful. Written as DNA, the CDR3 is TGTGCCACCAGTGACGGAGGGGACCCCTCCTACGAGCAGTACTTC. As protein: CATSDGGDPSYEQYF. V gene TRBV24-1 combines with J gene TRBJ2-7, with D possibly TRBD2 on 6 matching bases. The CDR3 contains 15 residues. V lost 4 bases and J lost 0, with 12 bases in between. Germline loops: CDR1 KGHDR, CDR2 SFDVKD.

As for this clonotype: This beta chain slipped into a library made for alpha chains as a stray read, so its size is not meaningful. The chain uses TRBV5-1 and TRBJ1-1; TRBD1 matches at 9 bases. The CDR3 has 17 amino acids. Germline V gene sequence: CDR1 SGHRS, CDR2 YFSETQ. V shed 4 bases, J shed 0 bases, and the junction held 10 bases outside the gene matches. Here the CDR3 reads CASSPGTGRGMNTEAFF. The CDR3 bases are TGCGCCAGCAGCCCCGGGACAGGGAGGGGGATGAACACTGAAGCTTTCTTT.

This clonotype is judged medium-sized. A library made for alpha chains picked up this beta chain off target, so its size means little. The chain carries TRBV3-1 and TRBJ2-1; D uncertain. Germline V gene lookup returns CDR1 LGHDT and CDR2 YNNKEL (reference sequence). The CDR3 has 13 amino acids. Trimming removed 4 bases at V and 2 bases at J, with 6 bases between. CDR3 sequence reads: CASSLDTYNEQFF. In DNA, the CDR3 is TGTGCCAGCAGCCTCGACACCTACAATGAGCAGTTCTTC.

Comments on this clonotype: This beta chain appears as a stray read in a library generated for alpha chains; its size is not informative. The CDR3 loop is CASRGGLNTEAFF. CDR3 DNA sequence: TGTGCCAGCAGGGGGGGGCTGAACACTGAAGCTTTCTTT. The V call is TRBV28, the J call TRBJ1-1; perhaps TRBD1 as D (6 bases). Germline CDR1 and CDR2: MDHEN and SYDVKM. This CDR3 comprises 13 residues. Trimming removed 6 bases from V and 0 bases from J, with 8 bases in between.

Details on this clonotype: Because the library targeted alpha chains, this beta chain is an off-target read whose size means little. This chain connects TRBV5-4 to TRBJ1-2; D is possibly TRBD1 (6 bases). Germline V lookup: CDR1 SGHNT, CDR2 YYREEE (reference sequence). V was shortened by 5 bases and J by 4 bases, with 27 bases between the two germline ends. This CDR3 has 18 residues. CDR3 DNA: TGTGCCAGCAGGTGGGGGCACAATACTGGCAGGCCTTTCTATGGCTACACCTTC. It codes for CASRWGHNTGRPFYGYTF. The entire variable domain, with the rest obtained from reference TRBV5-4 and TRBJ1-2, is as follows: ETGVTQSPTHLIKTRGQQVTLRCSSQSGHNTVSWYQQALGQGPQFIFQYYREEENGRGNFPPRFSGLQFPNYSSELNVNALELDDSALYLCASRWGHNTGRPFYGYTFGSGTRLTVV.

This clonotype was counted only a few times. For a library built for alpha chains, this beta chain is a stray read; little rests on its size. The CDR3 here is CASSLYNGGASEQFF. In DNA form, the CDR3 reads TGTGCCAGCAGCTTGTACAACGGGGGGGCCTCTGAGCAGTTCTTC. The chain links TRBV7-2 to TRBJ2-1; 8 nucleotides line up with TRBD2. Trimming cost V 3 bases and J 9 bases; bases outside gene matches: 10. Germline V gene lookup returns CDR1 SGHTA and CDR2 FQGNSA. The length of the CDR3 is 15 residues.

Details on this clonotype: This beta chain came through as a stray read in a library set up for alpha chains, and its size says little. This chain uses TRBV4-2 with TRBJ1-2; D is unclear. The germline V and J ends were trimmed by 0 bases and 7 bases, with 9 bases remaining between them. Germline V CDR1 and CDR2: LGHNA, YNFKEQ. The CDR3 has 13 residues. The CDR3 loop is CASSQDALPGYTF. CDR3 bases: TGTGCCAGCAGCCAAGATGCCCTCCCTGGCTACACCTTC.

This clonotype was observed a handful of times. A library made for alpha chains picked up this beta chain off target, so its size means little. V is TRBV7-9 and J is TRBJ2-1, with D perhaps TRBD2 (6 bases). This CDR3 comprises 12 residues. Per the germline V gene, CDR1 is SEHNR and CDR2 is FQNEAQ (reference sequence). Deletions cut 8 bases from V and 1 base from J, with 6 bases between. This CDR3 reads CASRGSYNEQFF. The CDR3 coding sequence is TGTGCCAGCCGGGGGTCCTACAATGAGCAGTTCTTC.

This clonotype is medium-sized by share. Little can be read into the size of this beta chain, an off-target read in a library designed for alpha chains. V is TRBV4-3 and J is TRBJ1-1; D unclear. The CDR3 totals 15 residues. The germline V and J ends were trimmed by 3 bases and 0 bases, with 11 bases remaining between them. Germline loops: CDR1 LGHNA, CDR2 YSLEER. The CDR3 DNA follows: TGCGCCAGCAGCCAGGACCGCTCAATGAACACTGAAGCTTTCTTT. This translates into CASSQDRSMNTEAFF.

With regard to this clonotype: As an off-target read in a library built for alpha chains, this beta chain has a frequency of little significance. This chain links TRBV10-3 with TRBJ2-2, with 10 bases lining up with TRBD1. The CDR3 consists of 15 residues. Losses at the gene ends were 7 bases for V and 6 bases for J; bases not matched to a gene: 8. CDR1 is ENHRY, CDR2 SYGVKD, per germline. CDR3 sequence (DNA): TGTGCCATCACGAGCGGGACAGGGGAGGCCGGGGAGCTGTTTTTT. Protein: CAITSGTGEAGELFF.

With respect to this clonotype: This may come from a read error, since a much larger clone is one base off. This beta chain is a stray sequence in a library constructed for alpha chains; its clone size is not meaningful. The chain is built from TRBV4-2 and TRBJ1-1, with 12 bases fitting TRBD1. The CDR3 is 16 residues long. The germline V gene encodes CDR1 LGHNA and CDR2 YNFKEQ. CDR3 in DNA: TGTGCCAGCAGCCGGGAGGGCTCCGGGACAGGGGGCAGAGCTTCCTTT. Amino acid sequence: CASSREGSGTGGRASF.

Note on this clonotype: This beta chain is off target for a library built for alpha chains, so its abundance means little. The chain recombines TRBV7-2 with TRBJ1-2; D is ambiguous. Deletions cut 1 base from V and 6 bases from J, with 9 bases between. This CDR3 has 13 residues. Germline loops: CDR1 SGHTA, CDR2 FQGNSA. CDR3 amino acids: CASSLDGADGYTF. The CDR3 coding sequence is TGTGCCAGCAGCTTAGATGGAGCGGATGGCTACACCTTC.

To note about this clonotype: As an off-target read in a library built for alpha chains, this beta chain has a frequency of little significance. The CDR3 DNA reads TGTGCCAGCAGCCCTGAGGTATCTCCAGGGGGCCGGACCTACGAGCAGTACTTC. It translates to CASSPEVSPGGRTYEQYF. This chain joins TRBV3-1 and TRBJ2-7, with TRBD1 matching over 8 bases. From germline, CDR1 is LGHDT and CDR2 YNNKEL (reference sequence). There are 18 residues in the CDR3. Unmatched junction bases numbered 16, after V lost 4 bases and J lost 2 bases.

Notes on this clonotype: The size of this beta chain means little, since it is a stray read in a library made for alpha chains. The V gene is TRBV6-5, the J gene TRBJ1-6; the D gene is possibly TRBD1 (5 bases). The CDR3 length is 13 residues. The ends were cut back, 4 bases at V and 10 bases at J, with 11 bases in the middle. Germline V gene lookup returns CDR1 MNHEY and CDR2 SVGAGI. CDR3 residues: CASSSPGGSPLHF. DNA for the CDR3: TGTGCCAGCAGTTCCCCGGGGGGGTCACCCCTCCACTTT.

Of note for this clonotype: This beta chain is a stray read from a library made for alpha chains; its abundance is not meaningful. The chain carries TRBV19 and TRBJ1-6, with TRBD1 identical over 7 bases. Germline CDR1 is LNHDA and CDR2 is SQIVND (reference sequence). The CDR3 covers 15 residues. The J segment lost 7 bases and the V segment lost 5 bases, leaving 8 bases of the junction unmatched. CDR3 sequence (DNA): TGTGCCAGTAGTCCAACCGGGACAGAGAATTCACCCCTCCACTTT. Its translation is CASSPTGTENSPLHF.

Comments on this clonotype: The size of this beta chain means little, since it is a stray read in a library made for alpha chains. The rearrangement uses TRBV28 and TRBJ2-5; possible D gene TRBD2, 6 bases. The V and J ends lost 6 bases and 2 bases respectively, with 16 bases between them. CDR1 is MDHEN and CDR2 is SYDVKM in the germline V gene. CDR3 length: 15 amino acids. CDR3 sequence reads: CASSSPRGGQETQYF. For the CDR3, the DNA is TGTGCCAGCAGCTCACCGCGGGGAGGACAAGAGACCCAGTACTTC.

This clonotype was observed a handful of times. This beta chain appears as a stray read in a library generated for alpha chains; its size is not informative. The V and J genes are TRBV28 and TRBJ2-5, with D uncertain. Trimming took 3 bases from V and 5 from J, leaving 4 bases between them. CDR1 and CDR2 from the germline V gene are MDHEN and SYDVKM. The CDR3 contains 11 residues. The CDR3 protein is CASSFAETQYF. CDR3 coding DNA: TGTGCCAGCAGTTTCGCGGAGACCCAGTACTTC.

This clonotype has a count of ten or more. This beta chain lies outside the target of a library built for alpha chains; its clone size means little. This rearrangement joins TRBV30 to TRBJ1-2; 9 bases map to TRBD1. The CDR3 contains 15 residues. The germline V gene has CDR1 GTSNPN and CDR2 SVGIG (reference sequence). V lost 0 bases and J lost 1; bases outside the gene matches: 3. CDR3 region: CAWSVPDRGNYGYTF. In DNA, the CDR3 is TGTGCCTGGAGTGTACCGGACAGGGGTAACTATGGCTACACCTTC.

Notes on this clonotype: As an off-target read in a library built for alpha chains, this beta chain has a frequency of little significance. This chain joins TRBV30 and TRBJ2-4; either TRBD1 or TRBD2 may fit D (6 bases each). Trimming removed 0 bases from V and 1 base from J, with 7 bases in between. Germline loops: CDR1 GTSNPN, CDR2 SVGIG (reference sequence). The CDR3 length is 14 residues. The CDR3 nucleotides read TGTGCCTGGAGTGTAGGGGGGGCCAAAAACATTCAGTACTTC. Its translation: CAWSVGGAKNIQYF.

This clonotype was observed many times. In a library made to pick up alpha chains, this beta chain is a stray read with a size that means little. The V gene is TRBV6-1, the J gene TRBJ1-6; D not resolved. Germline-derived CDR1 and CDR2 are MNHNS and SASEGT. The CDR3 spans 16 residues. With 3 bases removed from V and 6 bases from J, the gap between germline ends came to 15 bases. CDR3 nucleotide sequence: TGTGCCAGCAGTGATGGAGGGTGGAACGGTAATTCACCCCTCCACTTT. This sequence encodes CASSDGGWNGNSPLHF.

In this sample, this clonotype turned up many times. A library prepared for alpha chains yielded this beta chain as an off-target read; its size is of little meaning. The V and J genes are TRBV5-1 and TRBJ2-7; no definite D call. The germline CDR1 and CDR2 sequences are SGHRS and YFSETQ. This CDR3 is 13 amino acids long. Trimming took off 1 base at V and 0 bases at J, with 5 bases between the two ends. The CDR3 here is CASSLTASYEQYF. The CDR3 region has the DNA TGCGCCAGCAGCTTGACAGCCTCCTACGAGCAGTACTTC.

This clonotype was detected many times. This beta chain is an unintended read in a library built for alpha chains; its size means little. The V and J genes are TRBV12-3 or TRBV12-4 and TRBJ2-2; maybe TRBD2 (5 bases). Trimming removed 11 bases from V and 4 bases from J, with 20 bases in between. There are 15 residues in the CDR3. CDR3 sequence reads: CASRTGKDFTGELFF. The CDR3 coding sequence is TGTGCCTCCCGGACTGGGAAAGACTTCACCGGGGAGCTGTTTTTT.

Of note for this clonotype: Because the library targeted alpha chains, this beta chain is an off-target read whose size means little. The genes are TRBV6-5 and TRBJ2-7; D could derive from TRBD1 or TRBD2 (5 bases each). The CDR3 length is 14 residues. Per the germline V gene, CDR1 is MNHEY and CDR2 is SVGAGI. V shed 5 bases and J shed 5 bases, with 16 bases lying between them. The CDR3 reads CASSGGAWGNEQYF. CDR3 in DNA: TGTGCCAGCAGTGGGGGTGCCTGGGGGAACGAGCAGTACTTC.

Concerning this clonotype: This beta chain appears as a stray read in a library generated for alpha chains; its size is not informative. The chain couples TRBV4-3 to TRBJ2-3; unclear D gene. V lost 3 bases and J 6 bases, leaving 10 bases between the germline ends. Germline-derived CDR1 and CDR2 are LGHNA and YSLEER. This CDR3 comprises 13 residues. The chain's CDR3 is CASSQEQFDTQYF. The CDR3 bases are TGCGCCAGCAGCCAGGAACAGTTTGATACGCAGTATTTT.

This clonotype was found many times. Since the library was made to target alpha chains, this beta chain is a stray read and its abundance is not meaningful. The chain employs TRBV7-2 and TRBJ2-3; 7 bases match TRBD2. Germline CDR1 reads SGHTA; CDR2 reads FQGNSA. The CDR3 is 15 amino acids. After removal of 6 bases from V and 2 bases from J, the junction contained 8 bases not matched to a gene. Here the CDR3 DNA reads TGTGCCAGCAGATTCGGGGGGTCAGTCACAGATACGCAGTATTTT. It yields the protein CASRFGGSVTDTQYF.